This T cell receptor beta chain is drawn from a study of spatial heterogeneity in lung cancer (dated 2019 in TCRdb). Background for the entire study: More beta-chain than alpha-chain transcripts were consistently detected, likely reflecting higher beta-chain transcript abundance. In non-small cell lung cancer, the study made a quantitative comparison of TCR alpha and beta repertoires among multiple tumor regions, matched nontumor lung and blood. Nonsynonymous mutation counts, determined by whole-exome sequencing of tumor tissue, were related to features of the TCR repertoire. In the raw uncorrected reads, each unique combination of TCR and UMI appeared on average more than ten times. Both alpha and beta chains were TCR-sequenced in approximately 200 tumor regions, approximately 68 matched nontumor lung samples and roughly 50 PBMC samples obtained at surgery. The paper's findings and limits, for the study overall: Additional single-cell paired TCR alpha and beta sequencing was considered necessary to confirm, at a functional level, the hypothesis that regional TCRs recognize regional mutations.

The CDR3 goes from the cysteine to the phenylalanine over 17 residues. The only DNA kept is the CDR3, 51 bases in frame from the first base. V loses 0 bases, J loses 4 bases, and the germline ends lie 18 bases apart. From the germline V gene, CDR1 is SGHRS and CDR2 is YFSETQ. The library relied on 5' RACE. Sequencing instrument: NextSeq 500. In the TCR library protocol, a unique molecular identifier was attached to each TCR cDNA molecule so that PCR and sequencing errors could be corrected. Turning to the authors' computational methods: TCR identification, UMI-based error correction and CDR3 extraction were performed with Decombinator tools. TCRs above a frequency of 2 per 1,000, corresponding to the top 1% of the tumor frequency distribution, were defined as expanded. Each repertoire was subsampled 100 times to 5,000 TCRs, after which Renyi diversity was computed with the R vegan package. To build CDR3 similarity networks, amino acid triplet string-kernel similarity was used, and CDR3s were connected when their pairwise similarity was above 0.82. TCRdb took the public reads, trimmed them with fastp at Q25, ran MiXCR for clone calling and kept in-frame beta chains. Entries are consolidated by CDR3 protein sequence, retaining the most common genes and DNA. The V and J calls and clone size come from TCRdb's table, not from the authors' own analysis. The sample table contains more than 2,500 distinct CDR3 sequences; only one count was recorded for approximately 7.5% of them. 22% of the sample is taken by the ten largest.

Relative to its sample, this clonotype is medium-sized (0.01 to 0.1%). The antigen this receptor binds is unknown. Base qualities are missing; no much larger clone stands one base away. What this sample's time point label stands for: sample taken at primary tumor resection. The donors were about 65 patients from the lung TRACERx cohort who had early-stage, untreated non-small cell lung cancer. Whole RNA extracted from tumor and nontumor lung tissue, or from cryopreserved PBMC samples, was used for TCR sequencing without cell sorting. Only patients with enough RNA available from two or more tumor regions were chosen for TCR sequencing. A lung pathologist reviewed the tumor and adjacent nontumor lung specimens before the specimens were selected.

The V and J genes are TRBV5-1 and TRBJ2-3; the D gene is possibly TRBD1 or TRBD2, each agreeing over 5 bases. Sequencing was performed on normal lung tissue next to the tumor, taken at surgery. The source is a male donor with early-stage non-small cell lung cancer. The nucleotide sequence is TGCGCCAGCAGCTTGGGCCACCGGGACCGAAAGGCAGATACGCAGTATTTT. Translation gives CASSLGHRDRKADTQYF.